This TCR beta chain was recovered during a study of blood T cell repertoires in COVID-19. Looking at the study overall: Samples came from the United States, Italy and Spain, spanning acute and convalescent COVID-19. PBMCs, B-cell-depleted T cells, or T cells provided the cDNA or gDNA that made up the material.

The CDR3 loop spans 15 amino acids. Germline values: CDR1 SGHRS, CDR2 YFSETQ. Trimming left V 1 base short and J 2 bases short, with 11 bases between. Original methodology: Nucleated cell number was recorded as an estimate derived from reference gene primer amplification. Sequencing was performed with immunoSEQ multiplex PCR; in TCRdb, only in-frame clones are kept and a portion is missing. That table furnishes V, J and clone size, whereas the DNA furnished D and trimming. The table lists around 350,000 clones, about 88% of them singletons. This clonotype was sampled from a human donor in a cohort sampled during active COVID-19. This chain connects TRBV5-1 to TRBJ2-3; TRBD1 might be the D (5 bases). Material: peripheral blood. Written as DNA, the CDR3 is TGCGCCAGCAGCTTGTTTTGGGGCCCCACAGATACGCAGTATTTT. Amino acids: CASSLFWGPTDTQYF. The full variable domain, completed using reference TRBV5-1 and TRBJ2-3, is KAGVTQTPRYLIKTRGQQVTLSCSPISGHRSVSWYQQTPGQGLQFLFEYFSETQRNKGNFPGRFSGRQFSNSRSEMNVSTLELGDSALYLCASSLFWGPTDTQYFGPGTRLTVL.